This T cell receptor (beta chain) was identified during a study of blood T cell repertoires in COVID-19. Assay: immunoSEQ multiplex PCR; the TCRdb copy retains only in-frame clones and omits some. The sample includes a few hundred thousand clones, around 86% of them seen just once. In germline, CDR1 is MNHEY, CDR2 SVGAGI. The CDR3 extends over 14 amino acids. J lost 1 base, V lost 6 bases, and 5 bases had no gene match. The V gene is TRBV6-5, the J gene TRBJ1-1, with 7 bases identical to TRBD1. The source material was peripheral blood. This TCR came from a man aged 25-45 years who had recovered from COVID-19. The CDR3 DNA is TGTGCCAGCAGCCCCGGGACAGAGAACACTGAAGCTTTCTTT. Its protein product is CASSPGTENTEAFF.